This T cell receptor beta chain was profiled in a study of shared clonotypes between healthy human individuals. This clone was found a few times. The antigen remains undetermined. CD8 cells classed as naive were CD45RO-negative and positively selected for CCR7, excluding terminally differentiated effector memory CD45RA+ cells. Sequencing used immunoSEQ multiplex PCR; TCRdb keeps in-frame clones, though not all of them. Counted here are 800,000 to 950,000 clones, about 96% occurring once; the ten biggest clones make up about 0.25%. Study conclusions and caveats: Generation probabilities of non-shared clonotypes were lower (relative to those shared by all four donors).

Germline values: CDR1 LGHNA, CDR2 YSLEER. CDR3 size: 16 residues. J lost 8 bases, V lost 0 bases, and 10 bases had no gene match. This receptor was obtained from a man aged 30 to 39 in good health. The J gene is TRBJ2-1, the V gene TRBV4-3; 7 nucleotides agree with TRBD2. What was sequenced was naive CD8+ T cells sorted from blood. DNA of the CDR3: TGCGCCAGCAGCCAAGATCGCGGGAGTCTTGGCGATGAGCAGTTCTTC. Protein: CASSQDRGSLGDEQFF.